A single sample is the source of the 13 T cell receptor beta chains below, sequenced in a study of cytomegalovirus exposure and HLA in healthy donors. The PCR made use of 60 Vbeta and 13 Jbeta primers. The data were produced by immunoSEQ multiplex PCR, yet TCRdb's version contains in-frame clones alone and is incomplete. The sample carries nearly 200,000 clones, about 81% recorded once. Sequencing was done on a sample of PBMCs. These receptors all come from a woman aged 45-60 years in good health and CMV-seropositive.

This chain links TRBV30 with TRBJ1-4, with D unresolved. This CDR3 is 12 amino acids long. Trimming stripped 5 bases from V and 2 bases from J, with 6 bases between. Per the germline V gene, CDR1 is GTSNPN and CDR2 is SVGIG (reference sequence). Here the CDR3 DNA reads TGTGCCTGGGCGAGGACTAATGAAAAACTGTTTTTT. Protein product: CAWARTNEKLFF.

V gene TRBV29-1 combines with J gene TRBJ2-5; D possibly corresponds to TRBD1 (6 bases). V was clipped by 6 bases and J by 2 bases, with 13 bases between them. Per germline, CDR1 SQVTM and CDR2 ANQGSEA. CDR3 length equals 13 residues. CDR3 sequence: CSVSTGSQETQYF. CDR3 in DNA: TGCAGCGTCTCAACAGGGTCACAAGAGACCCAGTACTTC.

Concerning this clone itself: Mismatch with germline at one junction end may stem from a read error. This CDR3 is CSSSLVTGGKHNEQFF. The DNA for the CDR3 is TGTTCCAGCAGCTTAGTTACGGGGGGGAAACACAATGAGCAGTTCTTC. This chain uses TRBV7-9 with TRBJ2-1; TRBD2 matches 8 bases. Looked up from germline, CDR1 is SEHNR and CDR2 is FQNEAQ (reference sequence). This CDR3 contains 16 residues.

The rearrangement uses TRBV4-2 and TRBJ2-5, with 10 bases identical to TRBD2. The tail of the sequence fits TRBJ2-7 better, so the J call may be wrong. CDR1 and CDR2 from the germline V gene are LGHNA and YNFKEQ. This CDR3 contains 18 residues. CDR3 nucleotide sequence: TGTGCCAGCAGCCAAGGTTTTAGCGGGAGGTCCCCAACCTACGAGCAGTACTTC. Amino acid sequence: CASSQGFSGRSPTYEQYF.

This clone was counted only a few times. This chain connects TRBV5-1 to TRBJ1-2; no definite D call. Germline V gene lookup returns CDR1 SGHRS and CDR2 YFSETQ. The CDR3 length is 14 residues. With 4 bases removed from V and 4 bases from J, the gap between germline ends came to 14 bases. CDR3 sequence (DNA): TGCGCCAGCAGCACCCATCACGCAGGCTATGGCTACACCTTC. Translating gives CASSTHHAGYGYTF. Full variable domain (outside the CDR3, taken from reference TRBV5-1 and TRBJ1-2): KAGVTQTPRYLIKTRGQQVTLSCSPISGHRSVSWYQQTPGQGLQFLFEYFSETQRNKGNFPGRFSGRQFSNSRSEMNVSTLELGDSALYLCASSTHHAGYGYTFGSGTRLTVV.

CDR3: CASSYSGGGRGYEQYF. CDR3 nucleotide sequence: TGTGCCAGCAGTTACTCAGGAGGGGGCCGGGGATACGAGCAGTACTTC. The rearrangement uses TRBV6-5 and TRBJ2-7; D is perhaps TRBD1 (7 bases). V gave up 0 bases and J gave up 4 bases, with 16 bases separating them. CDR1 and CDR2 from the germline V gene are MNHEY and SVGAGI. The length of the CDR3 is 16 residues.

This clone came up once. The chain joins TRBV5-1 to TRBJ2-1; 10 nucleotides line up with TRBD2. V was clipped by 1 base and J by 7 bases; unmatched bases: 8. CDR1 and CDR2 from the germline V gene are SGHRS and YFSETQ. The CDR3 loop spans 16 amino acids. DNA of the CDR3: TGCGCCAGCAGCTTGCAGGCTAGCGGGGGTGGGAATGAGCAGTTCTTC. Its translation is CASSLQASGGGNEQFF.

This chain uses TRBV4-1 with TRBJ2-1, with TRBD2 identical over 8 bases. The CDR3 is 18 amino acids. Germline V CDR1 and CDR2: MGHRA, YSYEKL. With V trimmed by 0 bases and J by 6 bases, 13 bases remained unmatched. The CDR3 nucleotides are TGCGCCAGCAGCCAAGAACGGAGCGGGAGTTGGGGTAGCAATGAGCAGTTCTTC. This sequence encodes CASSQERSGSWGSNEQFF.

The CDR3 is CASSGGGGGETQYF. The DNA of the CDR3 is TGTGCCAGCAGTGGAGGCGGGGGTGGAGAGACCCAGTACTTC. The chain links TRBV6-1 to TRBJ2-5; 7 bases align to TRBD2. This CDR3 has 14 amino acids. The germline V gene encodes CDR1 MNHNS and CDR2 SASEGT. The V gene end was trimmed by 4 bases and the J gene end by 4 bases; junction bases not matched to a gene: 6.

The V and J genes are TRBV4-1 and TRBJ2-2; 8 bases fit TRBD2. Trimming removed 0 bases from V and 0 bases from J; junction bases left unmatched: 3. This CDR3 is built from 17 residues. Germline V CDR1 and CDR2: MGHRA, YSYEKL. In DNA, the CDR3 is TGCGCCAGCAGCCAAGACCGGGGGGGGGCGAACACCGGGGAGCTGTTTTTT. This codes for CASSQDRGGANTGELFF.

The chain has TRBV2 and TRBJ2-4, with a tentative D call TRBD1 (6 bases). The CDR3 has 13 residues. Germline loops: CDR1 SNHLY, CDR2 FYNNEI. Deletions cut 6 bases from V and 12 bases from J, with 18 bases between. The CDR3: CASRRDTQRSQYF. The CDR3 DNA reads as TGTGCCAGCAGGAGGGACACCCAGAGGAGTCAGTACTTC.

This sequence joins TRBV28 and TRBJ2-7; D might be TRBD1 (5 bases). The germline V gene has CDR1 MDHEN and CDR2 SYDVKM. CDR3 length: 15 residues. V shed 5 bases and J shed 2 bases, with 16 bases lying between them. The CDR3 bases are TGTGCCAGCAGTCTGACAGACCCGCTAACCTACGAGCAGTACTTC. Amino acid sequence: CASSLTDPLTYEQYF.

This clone was counted only a few times. The rearrangement joins TRBV18 to TRBJ2-7; 8 nucleotides line up with TRBD2. After removal of 2 bases from V and 6 bases from J, the junction contained 12 bases not matched to a gene. Germline CDR1 and CDR2: KGHSH and LQKENI. This CDR3 has 16 amino acids. Here the CDR3 DNA reads TGTGCCAGCTCACCAACCGCGGTCGGGGGGGCTTCCGAGCAGTACTTC. Translated, it gives CASSPTAVGGASEQYF.